This entry is about one T cell receptor beta chain. The antigen remains undetermined. The data were obtained in a study of cytotoxic CD8 clonotypes in ibrutinib-treated CLL. The intended depth for sequencing was 1 in 200,000 to 1 in 1 million T cells. Profiled with immunoSEQ multiplex PCR; TCRdb holds only in-frame clones, not every one. The sample includes 9,000 to 13,000 clones, around three quarters of them seen just once. Study-wide results and limits: Clonality climbed at ibrutinib response, then dropped toward baseline at progression. Sustained-remission and progressing patients diverged in sampling times.

This clonotype originated in a human donor with chronic lymphocytic leukemia. The sample in question was PBMCs, obtained at disease progression, from a patient treated with ibrutinib.

CDR3 bases: TGTGCCAGCAGCCCCGGGCGGGCCGGGACTCACACAGATACGCAGTATTTT. This translates into CASSPGRAGTHTDTQYF. The genes are TRBV4-2 and TRBJ2-3; tentatively, D is TRBD2 (6 bases). Looked up from germline, CDR1 is LGHNA and CDR2 is YNFKEQ. With 4 bases removed from V and 2 bases from J, the gap between germline ends came to 19 bases. This CDR3 has 17 residues.